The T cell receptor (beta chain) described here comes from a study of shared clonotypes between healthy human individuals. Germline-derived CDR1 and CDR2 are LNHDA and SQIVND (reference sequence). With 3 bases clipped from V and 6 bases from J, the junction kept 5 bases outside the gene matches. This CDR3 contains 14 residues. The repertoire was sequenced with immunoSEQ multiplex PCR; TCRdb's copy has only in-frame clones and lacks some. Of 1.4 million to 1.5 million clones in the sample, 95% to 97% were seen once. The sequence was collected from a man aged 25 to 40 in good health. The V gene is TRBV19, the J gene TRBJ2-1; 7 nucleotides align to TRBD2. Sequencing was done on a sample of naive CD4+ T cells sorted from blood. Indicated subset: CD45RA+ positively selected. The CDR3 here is CASSIWEGLNEQFF. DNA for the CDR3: TGTGCCAGTAGTATTTGGGAGGGGCTCAATGAGCAGTTCTTC. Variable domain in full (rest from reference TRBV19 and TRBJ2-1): DGGITQSPKYLFRKEGQNVTLSCEQNLNHDAMYWYRQDPGQGLRLIYYSQIVNDFQKGDIAEGYSVSREKKESFPLTVTSAQKNPTAFYLCASSIWEGLNEQFFGPGTRLTVL.